Presented here are 24 T cell receptor beta chains from one specimen sequenced in a study of OX40 agonist ivuxolimab in advanced cancers. Only in-frame clones appear in the TCRdb table, and some are missing; sequencing was by immunoSEQ multiplex PCR. The top ten clones hold around 2.4% of a sample with approximately 82,000 clones, around 83% of them seen once. Source: CD4+ or CD8+ T cells sorted from blood, taken in a trial of the OX40 agonist ivuxolimab. All receptors come from an adult with an advanced solid tumor such as melanoma, head and neck, liver or kidney cancer.

V gene TRBV18 combines with J gene TRBJ2-2, with 10 bases fitting TRBD1. The CDR3 is made up of 15 amino acids. The ends lost 4 bases at V and 2 bases at J; junction bases unmatched: 1. Per the germline V gene, CDR1 is KGHSH and CDR2 is LQKENI. The CDR3 region is CASSRQGANTGELFF. DNA of the CDR3: TGTGCCAGCTCACGACAGGGGGCCAACACCGGGGAGCTGTTTTTT.

The V gene is TRBV9, the J gene TRBJ2-1, with 9 bases identical to TRBD2. The trim removed 0 bases at V and 4 bases at J, leaving 2 bases unmatched. CDR1 and CDR2 from the germline V gene are SGDLS and YYNGEE. The CDR3 runs 15 residues. This CDR3 is CASSVGSGGYNEQFF. The CDR3 region has the DNA TGTGCCAGCAGCGTAGGTAGCGGGGGTTACAATGAGCAGTTCTTC.

This clone was recorded only once. V usage is TRBV30 and J usage is TRBJ1-1, with 7 bases lining up with TRBD1. Trimming removed 5 bases from V and 2 bases from J; junction bases left unmatched: 5. The CDR3 contains 13 residues. Germline CDR1 is GTSNPN and CDR2 is SVGIG (reference sequence). CDR3 sequence reads: CAWGGQLNTEAFF. The CDR3 nucleotides read TGTGCCTGGGGGGGACAGCTTAACACTGAAGCTTTCTTT.

This chain uses TRBV19 with TRBJ1-5, with 9 bases aligning to TRBD1. V shed 7 bases, J shed 6 bases, and the junction held 7 bases outside the gene matches. Germline CDR1 and CDR2: LNHDA and SQIVND (reference sequence). The length of the CDR3 is 14 residues. Written as DNA, the CDR3 is TGTGCCAGTACCCGGGACAGGGTGTTTCAGCCCCAGCATTTT. Protein product: CASTRDRVFQPQHF.

The gene calls are TRBV5-4 and TRBJ2-1, with TRBD2 as a possible D gene (6 bases). This CDR3 comprises 13 residues. CDR1 SGHNT and CDR2 YYREEE come from the germline V gene (reference sequence). V lost 4 bases and J 9 bases, leaving 14 bases between the germline ends. CDR3 region: CASSLKDGGEQFF. For the CDR3, the DNA is TGTGCCAGCAGCCTGAAGGACGGGGGTGAGCAGTTCTTC.

The chain uses TRBV7-2 and TRBJ2-1; D gene ambiguous. The CDR3 is 13 amino acids. Germline V gene lookup returns CDR1 SGHTA and CDR2 FQGNSA. V was clipped by 5 bases and J by 0 bases, with 5 bases between them. The CDR3 is CASSLGSYNEQFF. The CDR3 DNA reads TGTGCCAGCAGCCTGGGCTCCTACAATGAGCAGTTCTTC.

The chain joins TRBV6-1 to TRBJ1-1, with D possibly TRBD1 on 5 matching bases. The CDR3 covers 13 residues. Trimming removed 5 bases from V and 1 base from J, with 8 bases in between. From germline, CDR1 is MNHNS and CDR2 SASEGT. The CDR3 DNA sequence: TGTGCCAGCAGTCCAGGGAGGAACACTGAAGCTTTCTTT. Its translation is CASSPGRNTEAFF.

V gene TRBV5-1 combines with J gene TRBJ2-3, with 9 bases identical to TRBD1. Germline CDR1 and CDR2: SGHRS and YFSETQ. There are 16 residues in the CDR3. The J segment lost 3 bases and the V segment lost 0 bases, leaving 5 bases of the junction unmatched. The CDR3 DNA reads as TGCGCCAGCAGCTTGGACGGGACAGGGTGGACAGATACGCAGTATTTT. This codes for CASSLDGTGWTDTQYF.

V and J are TRBV10-3 and TRBJ1-5; maybe TRBD1 (6 bases). V shed 6 bases and J shed 6 bases, with 15 bases lying between them. Germline V lookup: CDR1 ENHRY, CDR2 SYGVKD. The CDR3 consists of 14 residues. The CDR3 nucleotides read TGTGCCATCAGCAGTACAGGGTTTGGTCAGCCCCAGCATTTT. It yields the protein CAISSTGFGQPQHF.

CDR3 coding DNA: TGCGCCAGCAGCTCGACAGGGGACAGCGGTAAAGGCTACACCTTC. Its protein product is CASSSTGDSGKGYTF. V gene TRBV5-1 combines with J gene TRBJ1-2; TRBD1 matches 8 bases. CDR1 and CDR2 (germline): SGHRS, YFSETQ. The CDR3 has 15 amino acids. V gave up 3 bases and J gave up 8 bases; unmatched junction bases: 12.

This clone was counted only a few times. V gene TRBV7-9 combines with J gene TRBJ1-2, with D hard to call. The CDR3 totals 12 residues. V lost 4 bases and J lost 5, with 8 bases in between. In germline, CDR1 is SEHNR, CDR2 FQNEAQ (reference sequence). The CDR3 region is CASSYRSYGYTF. The CDR3 DNA is TGTGCCAGCAGCTACCGATCGTATGGCTACACCTTC.

The rearrangement uses TRBV2 and TRBJ1-2, with a weak D call TRBD1 (5 bases). With 1 base removed from V and 1 base from J, the gap between germline ends came to 10 bases. The germline V gene encodes CDR1 SNHLY and CDR2 FYNNEI. The CDR3 sequence is 15 residues long. CDR3 in DNA: TGTGCCAGCAGTGAAGGACAGATTTTTAACTATGGCTACACCTTC. It specifies CASSEGQIFNYGYTF.

This chain joins TRBV10-1 and TRBJ1-1, with D perhaps matching TRBD1 (5 bases). This CDR3 comprises 13 residues. Germline lookup yields CDR1 WNHNN and CDR2 SYGVQD (reference sequence). V dropped 7 bases and J dropped 4 bases, with 13 bases sitting between them. The CDR3 sequence is CASTSAGITEAFF. The CDR3, as DNA: TGCGCCAGCACCTCGGCAGGGATCACTGAAGCTTTCTTT.

This clone was detected once. V and J are TRBV30 and TRBJ2-3; D is unresolved. V shed 1 base and J shed 3 bases, with 8 bases lying between them. Germline-derived CDR1 and CDR2 are GTSNPN and SVGIG (reference sequence). The CDR3 is made up of 13 amino acids. The CDR3 reads CAWSGLGTDTQYF. The CDR3 DNA follows: TGTGCCTGGAGTGGGCTGGGAACAGATACGCAGTATTTT.

The gene calls are TRBV5-5 and TRBJ1-2; no firm D call. The germline V gene has CDR1 SGHKS and CDR2 YYEKEE (reference sequence). Deletions cut 6 bases from V and 6 bases from J, with 12 bases between. This CDR3 has 12 residues. CDR3 DNA: TGTGCCAGCACCCCACTCCTCGATGGCTACACCTTC. Amino acid sequence: CASTPLLDGYTF.

This clone came up a few times. CDR3 loop: CASSERGPQPQHF. The CDR3 nucleotides are TGTGCCAGCAGTGAAAGGGGTCCGCAGCCCCAGCATTTT. The rearrangement links TRBV2 to TRBJ1-5; the D gene is possibly TRBD1 (5 bases). Trimming shortened V by 2 bases and J by 7 bases, and 9 bases separated the two germline ends. Germline V gene sequence: CDR1 SNHLY, CDR2 FYNNEI. The CDR3 length is 13 residues.

This clone was recorded only once. The chain joins TRBV19 to TRBJ1-5, with D possibly TRBD1 on 5 matching bases. Germline V gene data show CDR1 as LNHDA and CDR2 as SQIVND (reference sequence). V lost 5 bases to trimming and J lost 7 bases, with 12 bases between them. This CDR3 region has 13 residues. CDR3: CASSRRQPQPQHF. CDR3 nucleotides: TGTGCCAGTAGTCGTAGACAGCCCCAGCCCCAGCATTTT.

The V and J genes are TRBV7-2 and TRBJ2-7; TRBD1 agrees at 7 bases. The CDR3 contains 13 residues. CDR1 is SGHTA and CDR2 is FQGNSA in the germline V gene. V trimming: 5 bases; J trimming: 3 bases; junction bases outside the gene matches: 4. CDR3: CASSLGQYYEQYF. CDR3 nucleotide sequence: TGTGCCAGCAGCCTGGGACAGTACTACGAGCAGTACTTC.

V gene TRBV5-4 combines with J gene TRBJ2-5, with 12 nucleotides matching TRBD1. The CDR3 runs 17 residues. Losses at the gene ends were 4 bases for V and 5 bases for J; bases not matched to a gene: 12. From germline, CDR1 is SGHNT and CDR2 YYREEE (reference sequence). CDR3 nucleotide sequence: TGTGCCAGCAGCAACCGGGACAGGGGGCGCGGGGGGGAGACCCAGTACTTC. Residues: CASSNRDRGRGGETQYF.

Only one count was recorded for this clone. This chain connects TRBV18 to TRBJ2-7, with TRBD2 as a possible D gene (5 bases). The CDR3 is 14 amino acids. CDR1 is KGHSH and CDR2 is LQKENI in the germline V gene. Trimming removed 2 bases at V and 4 bases at J, with 12 bases between. CDR3 protein: CASSPGRTEYEQYF. Written as DNA, the CDR3 is TGTGCCAGCTCACCAGGGAGAACGGAGTACGAGCAGTACTTC.

The chain uses TRBV28 and TRBJ2-3; D is tentatively TRBD1 or TRBD2 (5 bases each). Germline V CDR1 and CDR2: MDHEN, SYDVKM. V was trimmed by 3 bases and J by 3 bases, leaving 10 bases between them. This CDR3 is 14 amino acids long. The CDR3 bases are TGTGCCAGCAGTTTTTCCAGGGAGACAGATACGCAGTATTTT. Protein product: CASSFSRETDTQYF.

The rearrangement links TRBV4-1 to TRBJ1-6; D is undetermined. Germline V CDR1 and CDR2: MGHRA, YSYEKL. This CDR3 is built from 16 residues. V lost 6 bases and J 3 bases, leaving 15 bases between the germline ends. CDR3: CASSPQESRYNSPLHF. CDR3 DNA sequence: TGCGCCAGCAGTCCTCAGGAGTCTCGCTATAATTCACCCCTCCACTTT.

Here the CDR3 DNA reads TGTGCCAGCAGCAAATATCAGGGGGGATCTGGAAACACCATATATTTT. Its protein is CASSKYQGGSGNTIYF. This chain connects TRBV21-1 to TRBJ1-3; the table assigns TRBD1, which was not confirmed against the DNA. TRBV21-1 is a listed pseudogene. There are 16 residues in the CDR3.

The rearrangement joins TRBV27 to TRBJ1-1, with 7 bases fitting TRBD1. Germline V gene data show CDR1 as MNHEY and CDR2 as SMNVEV (reference sequence). After removal of 8 bases from V and 0 bases from J, the junction contained 6 bases not matched to a gene. This CDR3 region has 14 residues. The CDR3 here is CASWGQGVNTEAFF. The CDR3 DNA follows: TGTGCCAGCTGGGGGCAGGGGGTGAACACTGAAGCTTTCTTT.